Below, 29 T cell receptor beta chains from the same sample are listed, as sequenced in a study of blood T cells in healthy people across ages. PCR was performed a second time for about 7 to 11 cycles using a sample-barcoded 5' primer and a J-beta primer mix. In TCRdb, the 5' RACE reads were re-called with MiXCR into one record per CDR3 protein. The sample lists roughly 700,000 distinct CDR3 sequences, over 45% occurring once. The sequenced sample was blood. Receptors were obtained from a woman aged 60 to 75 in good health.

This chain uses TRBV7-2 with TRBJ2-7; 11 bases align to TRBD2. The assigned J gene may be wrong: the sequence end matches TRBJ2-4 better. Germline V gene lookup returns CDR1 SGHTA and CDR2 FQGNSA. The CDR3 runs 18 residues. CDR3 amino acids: CASSLAYPSGRPKNIQYF. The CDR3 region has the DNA TGTGCCAGCAGCTTAGCCTATCCTAGCGGGAGGCCAAAGAACATTCAGTACTTC.

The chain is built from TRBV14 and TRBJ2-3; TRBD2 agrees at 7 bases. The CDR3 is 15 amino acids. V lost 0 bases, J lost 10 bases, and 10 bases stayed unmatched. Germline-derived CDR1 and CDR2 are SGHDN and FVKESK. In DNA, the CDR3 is TGTGCCAGCAGCCAAGAGATGAAGCGGGAAAGGTCGCAGTATTTT. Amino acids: CASSQEMKRERSQYF.

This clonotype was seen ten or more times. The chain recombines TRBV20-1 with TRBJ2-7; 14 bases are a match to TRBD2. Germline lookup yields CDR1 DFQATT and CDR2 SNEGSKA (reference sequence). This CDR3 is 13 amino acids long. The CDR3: CSAGTSGSYEQYF. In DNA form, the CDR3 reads TGCAGCGCCGGGACTAGCGGGAGTTACGAGCAGTACTTC.

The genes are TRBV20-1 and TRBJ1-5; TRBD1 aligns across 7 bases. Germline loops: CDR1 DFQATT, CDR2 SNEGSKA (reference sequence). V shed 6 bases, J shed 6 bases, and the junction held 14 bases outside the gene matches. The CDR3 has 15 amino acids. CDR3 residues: CSATKGQTSGQPQHF. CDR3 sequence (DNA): TGCAGTGCGACAAAGGGACAGACCTCGGGTCAGCCCCAGCATTTT.

The chain's CDR3 is CASSPTVGMNTGELFF. The CDR3 bases are TGCGCCAGCAGCCCCACCGTCGGGATGAACACCGGGGAGCTGTTTTTT. The chain combines TRBV5-1 with TRBJ2-2; D perhaps matches TRBD2 (5 bases). Germline values: CDR1 SGHRS, CDR2 YFSETQ. The V end lost 4 bases, the J end lost 1 base, and 14 bases lay between the germline ends. The CDR3 totals 16 residues.

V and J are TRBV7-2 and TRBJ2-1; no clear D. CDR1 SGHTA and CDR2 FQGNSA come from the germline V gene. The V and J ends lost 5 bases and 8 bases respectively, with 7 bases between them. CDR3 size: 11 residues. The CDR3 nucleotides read TGTGCCAGCAGCGCGCAGTATGAGCAGTTCTTC. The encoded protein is CASSAQYEQFF.

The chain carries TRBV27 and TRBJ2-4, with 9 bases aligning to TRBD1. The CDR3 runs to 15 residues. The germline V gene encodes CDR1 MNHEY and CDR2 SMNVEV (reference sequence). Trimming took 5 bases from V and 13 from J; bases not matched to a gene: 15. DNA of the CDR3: TGTGCCAGCAGTCCAAACCGGGACAGGGAAATTAGGCAGTACTTC. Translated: CASSPNRDREIRQYF.

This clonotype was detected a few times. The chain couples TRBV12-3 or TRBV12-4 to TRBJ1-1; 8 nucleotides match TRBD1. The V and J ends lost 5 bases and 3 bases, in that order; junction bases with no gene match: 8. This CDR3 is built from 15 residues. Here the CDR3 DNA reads TGTGCCAGCAGTCCCTCGGACAGGGTATACACTGAAGCTTTCTTT. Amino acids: CASSPSDRVYTEAFF.

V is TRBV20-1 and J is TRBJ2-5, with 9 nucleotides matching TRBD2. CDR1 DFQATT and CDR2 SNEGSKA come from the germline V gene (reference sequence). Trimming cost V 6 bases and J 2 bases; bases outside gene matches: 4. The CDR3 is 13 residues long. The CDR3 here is CSAKLAGQETQYF. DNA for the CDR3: TGCAGTGCCAAGCTAGCGGGACAAGAGACCCAGTACTTC.

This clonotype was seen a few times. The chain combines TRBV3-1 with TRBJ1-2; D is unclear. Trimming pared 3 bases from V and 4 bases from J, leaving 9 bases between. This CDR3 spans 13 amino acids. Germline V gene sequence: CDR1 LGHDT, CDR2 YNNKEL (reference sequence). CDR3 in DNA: TGTGCCAGCAGCCACTTGTACAGCTATGGCTACACCTTC. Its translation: CASSHLYSYGYTF.

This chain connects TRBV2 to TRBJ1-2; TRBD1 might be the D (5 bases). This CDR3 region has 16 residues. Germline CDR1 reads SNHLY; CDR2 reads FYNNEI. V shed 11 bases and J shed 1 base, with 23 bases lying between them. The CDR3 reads CAPFGAGSGGNYGYTF. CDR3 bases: TGTGCCCCCTTTGGGGCAGGGAGCGGGGGTAACTATGGCTACACCTTC. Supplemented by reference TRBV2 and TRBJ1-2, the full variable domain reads EPEVTQTPSHQVTQMGQEVILRCVPISNHLYFYWYRQILGQKVEFLVSFYNNEISEKSEIFDDQFSVERPDGSNFTLKIRSTKLEDSAMYFCAPFGAGSGGNYGYTFGSGTRLTVV.

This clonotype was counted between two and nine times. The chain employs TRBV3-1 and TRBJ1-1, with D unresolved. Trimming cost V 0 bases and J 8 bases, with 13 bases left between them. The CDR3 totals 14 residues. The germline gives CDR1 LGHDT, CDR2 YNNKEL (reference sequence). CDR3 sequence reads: CASSQDKALNEAFF. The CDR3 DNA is TGTGCCAGCAGCCAAGACAAAGCCCTCAACGAAGCTTTCTTT. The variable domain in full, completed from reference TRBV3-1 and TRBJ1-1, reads DTAVSQTPKYLVTQMGNDKSIKCEQNLGHDTMYWYKQDSKKFLKIMFSYNNKELIINETVPNRFSPKSPDKAHLNLHINSLELGDSAVYFCASSQDKALNEAFFGQGTRLTVV.

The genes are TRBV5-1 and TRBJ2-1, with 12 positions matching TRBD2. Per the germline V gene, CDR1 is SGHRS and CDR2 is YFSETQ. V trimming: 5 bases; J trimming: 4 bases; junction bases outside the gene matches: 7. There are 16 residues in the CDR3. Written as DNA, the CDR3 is TGCGCCAGCAGTTTCGGACTAGCGGGACCTTACAATGAGCAGTTCTTC. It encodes CASSFGLAGPYNEQFF.

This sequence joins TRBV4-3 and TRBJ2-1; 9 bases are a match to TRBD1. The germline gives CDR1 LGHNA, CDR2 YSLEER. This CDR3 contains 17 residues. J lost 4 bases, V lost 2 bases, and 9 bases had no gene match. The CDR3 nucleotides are TGCGCCAGCAGCCAACTCGACCGGGGACAGGGTTACAATGAGCAGTTCTTC. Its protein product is CASSQLDRGQGYNEQFF.

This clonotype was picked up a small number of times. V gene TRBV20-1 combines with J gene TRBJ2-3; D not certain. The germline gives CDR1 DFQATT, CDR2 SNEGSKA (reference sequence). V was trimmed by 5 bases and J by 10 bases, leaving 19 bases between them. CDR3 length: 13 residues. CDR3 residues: CSARSLVLNPQYF. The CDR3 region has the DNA TGCAGTGCTCGCTCCCTGGTCTTGAACCCGCAGTATTTT.

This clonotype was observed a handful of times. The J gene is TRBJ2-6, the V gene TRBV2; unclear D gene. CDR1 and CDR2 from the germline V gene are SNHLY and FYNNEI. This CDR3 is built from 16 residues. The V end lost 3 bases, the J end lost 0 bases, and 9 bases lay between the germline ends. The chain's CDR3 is CASSDESYSGANVLTF. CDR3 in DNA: TGTGCCAGCAGTGATGAGTCGTACTCTGGGGCCAACGTCCTGACTTTC.

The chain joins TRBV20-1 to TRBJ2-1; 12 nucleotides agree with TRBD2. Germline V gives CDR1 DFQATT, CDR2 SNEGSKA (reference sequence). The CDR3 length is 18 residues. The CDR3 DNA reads TGCAGCACACCTCAGCAGACTAGCGGGAGCCCTCGCTACAATGAGCAGTTCTTC. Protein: CSTPQQTSGSPRYNEQFF.

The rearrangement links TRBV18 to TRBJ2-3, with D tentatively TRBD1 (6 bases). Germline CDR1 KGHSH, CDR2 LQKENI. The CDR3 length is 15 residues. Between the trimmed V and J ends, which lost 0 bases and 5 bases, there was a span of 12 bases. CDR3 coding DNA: TGTGCCAGCTCACCACCCCAGGGGCAGCTAGATACGCAGTATTTT. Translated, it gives CASSPPQGQLDTQYF.

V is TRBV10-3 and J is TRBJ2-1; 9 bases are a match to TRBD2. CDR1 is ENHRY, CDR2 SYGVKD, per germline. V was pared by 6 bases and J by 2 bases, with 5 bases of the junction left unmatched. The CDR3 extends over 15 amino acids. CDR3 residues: CAISGLASTYNEQFF. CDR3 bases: TGTGCCATCAGCGGACTAGCGTCGACCTACAATGAGCAGTTCTTC.

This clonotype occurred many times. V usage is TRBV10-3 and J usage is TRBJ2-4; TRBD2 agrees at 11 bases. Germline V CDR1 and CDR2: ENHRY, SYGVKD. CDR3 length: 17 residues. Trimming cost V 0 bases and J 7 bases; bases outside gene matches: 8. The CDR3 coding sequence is TGTGCCATCAGTGAGTCGATAGGGACTAGCGGTGGGAACATTCAGTACTTC. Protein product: CAISESIGTSGGNIQYF.

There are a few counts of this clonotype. CDR3: CASSWTGRNEQFF. The CDR3 region has the DNA TGTGCCAGCAGCTGGACAGGGCGTAATGAGCAGTTCTTC. The chain is built from TRBV3-1 and TRBJ2-1, with TRBD1 matching over 8 bases. Germline lookup yields CDR1 LGHDT and CDR2 YNNKEL (reference sequence). V lost 5 bases, J lost 7 bases, and 4 bases stayed unmatched. This CDR3 has 13 residues.

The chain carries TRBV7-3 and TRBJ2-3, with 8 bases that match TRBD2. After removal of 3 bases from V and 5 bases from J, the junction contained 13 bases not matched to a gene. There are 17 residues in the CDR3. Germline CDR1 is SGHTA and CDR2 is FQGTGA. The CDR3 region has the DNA TGTGCCAGCAGCTTTGAATCCGCGGGAGGCGAGCGAGATACGCAGTATTTT. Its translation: CASSFESAGGERDTQYF. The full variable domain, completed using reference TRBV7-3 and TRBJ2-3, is GAGVSQTPSNKVTEKGKYVELRCDPISGHTALYWYRQSLGQGPEFLIYFQGTGAADDSGLPNDRFFAVRPEGSVSTLKIQRTERGDSAVYLCASSFESAGGERDTQYFGPGTRLTVL.

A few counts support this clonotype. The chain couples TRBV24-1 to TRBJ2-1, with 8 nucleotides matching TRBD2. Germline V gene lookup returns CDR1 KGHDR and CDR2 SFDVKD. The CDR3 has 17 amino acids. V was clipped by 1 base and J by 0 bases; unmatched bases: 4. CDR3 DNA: TGTGCCACCAGTGATTTTTGGGGGACTAGCTCCTACAATGAGCAGTTCTTC. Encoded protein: CATSDFWGTSSYNEQFF.

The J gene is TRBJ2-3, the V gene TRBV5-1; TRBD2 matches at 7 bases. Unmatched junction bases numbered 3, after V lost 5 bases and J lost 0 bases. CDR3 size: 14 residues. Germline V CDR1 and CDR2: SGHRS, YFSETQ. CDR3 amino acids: CASRRERSTDTQYF. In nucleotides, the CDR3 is TGCGCCAGCAGGCGGGAGAGAAGCACAGATACGCAGTATTTT.

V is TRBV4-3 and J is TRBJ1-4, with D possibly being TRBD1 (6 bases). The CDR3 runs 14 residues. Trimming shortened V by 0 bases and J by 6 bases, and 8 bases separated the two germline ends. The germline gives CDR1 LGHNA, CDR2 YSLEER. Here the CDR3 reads CASSQDSGDEKLFF. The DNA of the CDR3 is TGCGCCAGCAGCCAAGATTCAGGGGATGAAAAACTGTTTTTT.

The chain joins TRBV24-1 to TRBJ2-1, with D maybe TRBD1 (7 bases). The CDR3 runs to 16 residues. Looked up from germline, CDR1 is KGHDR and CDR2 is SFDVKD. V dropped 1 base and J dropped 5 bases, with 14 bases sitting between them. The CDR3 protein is CATSDFGQGGNNEQFF. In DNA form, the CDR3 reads TGTGCCACCAGTGATTTCGGGCAGGGGGGTAACAATGAGCAGTTCTTC.

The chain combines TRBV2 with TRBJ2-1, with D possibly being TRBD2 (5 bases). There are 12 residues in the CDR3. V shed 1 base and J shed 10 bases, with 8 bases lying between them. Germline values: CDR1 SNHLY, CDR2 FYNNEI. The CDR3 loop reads CASSEELAEQFF. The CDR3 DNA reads TGTGCCAGCAGTGAAGAGTTAGCGGAGCAGTTCTTC.

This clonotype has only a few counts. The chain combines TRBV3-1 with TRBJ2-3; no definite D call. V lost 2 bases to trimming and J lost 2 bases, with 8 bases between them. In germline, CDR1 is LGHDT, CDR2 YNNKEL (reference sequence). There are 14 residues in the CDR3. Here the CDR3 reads CASSQKGATDTQYF. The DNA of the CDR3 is TGTGCCAGCAGCCAAAAGGGCGCCACAGATACGCAGTATTTT.

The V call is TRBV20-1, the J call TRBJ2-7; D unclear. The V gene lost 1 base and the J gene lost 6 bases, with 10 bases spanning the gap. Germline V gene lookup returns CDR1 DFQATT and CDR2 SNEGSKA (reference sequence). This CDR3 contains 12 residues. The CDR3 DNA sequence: TGCAGTGCTAGAGGCGTCAGATCCGAGCAGTACTTC. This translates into CSARGVRSEQYF.